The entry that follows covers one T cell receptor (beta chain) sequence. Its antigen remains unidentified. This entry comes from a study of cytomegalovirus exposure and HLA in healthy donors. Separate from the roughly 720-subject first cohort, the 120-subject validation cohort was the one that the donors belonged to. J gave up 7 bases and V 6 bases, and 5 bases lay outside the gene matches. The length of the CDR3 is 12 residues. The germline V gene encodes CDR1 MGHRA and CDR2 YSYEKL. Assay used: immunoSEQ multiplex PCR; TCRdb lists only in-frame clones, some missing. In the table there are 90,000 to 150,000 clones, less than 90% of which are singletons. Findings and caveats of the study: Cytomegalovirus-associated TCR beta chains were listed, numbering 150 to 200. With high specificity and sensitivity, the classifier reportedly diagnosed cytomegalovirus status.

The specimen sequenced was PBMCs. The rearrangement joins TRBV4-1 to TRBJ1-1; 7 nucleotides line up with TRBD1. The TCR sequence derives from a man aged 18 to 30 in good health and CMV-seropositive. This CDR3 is CASSHRDSEAFF. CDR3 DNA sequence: TGCGCCAGCAGTCACCGGGACAGTGAAGCTTTCTTT.